This is a list of T cell receptor beta chains from one sample in a study of blood T cells in healthy people across ages. TCRdb itself ran the 5' RACE reads through MiXCR, one entry per CDR3 protein. The sample comprises 950,000 to 1,200,000 distinct CDR3 sequences, 30% to 40% of which are singletons, and around 13% rests with the top ten. What was sequenced was blood. These receptors all come from a young man in good health. Both conserved end residues are part of each CDR3. Each record gives: CDR3 DNA, CDR3 protein, V gene, D gene, clone size, J gene. A D gene is named only where the DNA matches it firmly. Some rows mark clone size as missing; the rest say once, few, many or name a class of expanded clone.

CDR3nt: TGTGCCAGCAGCCTGACAAGTGGGGAACCCACAGATACGCAGTATTTT; CDR3aa: CASSLTSGEPTDTQYF; v_gene: TRBV3-1; d_gene: .; abundance: few; j_gene: TRBJ2-3
CDR3nt: TGCAGCGTTGAACCAGGGGGACATGAGCAGTTCTTC; CDR3aa: CSVEPGGHEQFF; v_gene: TRBV29-1; d_gene: TRBD1; abundance: many; j_gene: TRBJ2-1
CDR3nt: TGTGCCAGCAGTCCCCGACTAGCGGGGAGTAGAGAGACCCAGTACTTC; CDR3aa: CASSPRLAGSRETQYF; v_gene: TRBV12-3/TRBV12-4; d_gene: TRBD2; abundance: few; j_gene: TRBJ2-5
CDR3nt: TGCGCCAGCAGCATTCGACAGGAGGGTCAGCCCCAGCATTTT; CDR3aa: CASSIRQEGQPQHF; v_gene: TRBV4-1; d_gene: .; abundance: few; j_gene: TRBJ1-5
CDR3nt: TGTGCCAGCAGCCCGACGGGAGAGGGAAGCACTGAAGCTTTCTTT; CDR3aa: CASSPTGEGSTEAFF; v_gene: TRBV9; d_gene: .; abundance: .; j_gene: TRBJ1-1
CDR3nt: TGTGCCAGCAGCCCCTATGTTGTGGATGAGCAGTTCTTC; CDR3aa: CASSPYVVDEQFF; v_gene: TRBV7-2; d_gene: .; abundance: few; j_gene: TRBJ2-1
CDR3nt: TGCAGTGCTAGAGATGGACGGGGGGACGGAGATACGCAGTATTTT; CDR3aa: CSARDGRGDGDTQYF; v_gene: TRBV20-1; d_gene: TRBD2; abundance: .; j_gene: TRBJ2-3
CDR3nt: TGCAGTGCTTTAAGCGGGGGCTCCTACGAGCAGTACTTC; CDR3aa: CSALSGGSYEQYF; v_gene: TRBV20-1; d_gene: TRBD2; abundance: few; j_gene: TRBJ2-7
CDR3nt: TGCAGTGCTAGAGATTGGGCAGGGTGGGACAATGAGCAGTTCTTC; CDR3aa: CSARDWAGWDNEQFF; v_gene: TRBV20-1; d_gene: .; abundance: .; j_gene: TRBJ2-1
CDR3nt: TGTGCCAGCAGTTTACCGGCAGGGATCGGCACTGAAGCTTTCTTT; CDR3aa: CASSLPAGIGTEAFF; v_gene: TRBV28; d_gene: .; abundance: .; j_gene: TRBJ1-1
CDR3nt: TGTGCCAGCAGGCAAATTAGTCAGGAGAACACTGAAGCTTTCTTT; CDR3aa: CASRQISQENTEAFF; v_gene: TRBV7-6; d_gene: .; abundance: .; j_gene: TRBJ1-1
CDR3nt: TGTGCCAGCAGTTTTAGGACAGACGACTATGGCTACACCTTC; CDR3aa: CASSFRTDDYGYTF; v_gene: TRBV12-3/TRBV12-4; d_gene: .; abundance: .; j_gene: TRBJ1-2
CDR3nt: TGTGCCAGCAGCCCCAGACAGGGGGCGGGTGAGACCCAGTACTTC; CDR3aa: CASSPRQGAGETQYF; v_gene: TRBV5-6; d_gene: TRBD1; abundance: few; j_gene: TRBJ2-5
CDR3nt: TGTGCCATCAGTGAGCGGACTAGCTCCCAAGATACGCAGTATTTT; CDR3aa: CAISERTSSQDTQYF; v_gene: TRBV10-3; d_gene: TRBD2; abundance: few; j_gene: TRBJ2-3
CDR3nt: TGTGCCAGCAGCATGGGACAGCATATAATCACAGATACGCAGTATTTT; CDR3aa: CASSMGQHIITDTQYF; v_gene: TRBV7-2; d_gene: TRBD1; abundance: .; j_gene: TRBJ2-3
CDR3nt: TGTGCCGGCAGTTCCGGGACCCGGGGGGGTACTGAAGCTTTCTTT; CDR3aa: CAGSSGTRGGTEAFF; v_gene: TRBV27; d_gene: .; abundance: .; j_gene: TRBJ1-1
CDR3nt: TGCAGTGCAGAAATTGCCAGGGGCGGGGAGCTGTTTTTT; CDR3aa: CSAEIARGGELFF; v_gene: TRBV20-1; d_gene: .; abundance: few; j_gene: TRBJ2-2